These 3 T cell receptor beta chains share one sample of origin, sequenced in a study of CD8+ T cells in alopecia areata. RNA was isolated and reverse transcribed to cDNA, the sequencing template. TCRdb's copy holds only in-frame clones and misses some; the assay was immunoSEQ multiplex PCR. The sample records 200,000 to 250,000 clones, less than 45% being singletons. As to treatment: oral pan-JAK inhibitor, 5-10 mg twice daily. Sequenced here: CD4+ T cells sorted from blood, sampled at approximately week 36, from a patient treated with tofacitinib. The receptor set was obtained from a human donor with alopecia areata.

This clone occurred a few times. The chain has TRBV5-1 and TRBJ2-6; D not resolved. The CDR3 extends over 15 amino acids. V gave up 4 bases and J gave up 2 bases, with 10 bases separating them. Germline CDR1 SGHRS, CDR2 YFSETQ. CDR3 coding DNA: TGCGCCAGCAGCACCGACGGGCCTGGGGCCAACGTCCTGACTTTC. It yields the protein CASSTDGPGANVLTF.

The chain employs TRBV2 and TRBJ2-6; D unclear. The CDR3 is 14 amino acids. The germline CDR1 and CDR2 sequences are SNHLY and FYNNEI. V lost 8 bases to trimming and J lost 0 bases, with 8 bases between them. In DNA form, the CDR3 reads TGTGCCAGCCTTTCCATCTCTGGGGCCAACGTCCTGACTTTC. Amino acids: CASLSISGANVLTF.

Only a few counts were recorded for this clone. V is TRBV23-1 and J is TRBJ1-2; D ambiguous. TRBV23-1 is given ORF status, its function remaining uncertain. The CDR3 consists of 10 residues. The V and J ends lost 8 bases and 2 bases respectively, with 3 bases between them. The CDR3 here is CASLNYGYTF. The CDR3 DNA reads TGCGCCAGCTTGAACTATGGCTACACCTTC.